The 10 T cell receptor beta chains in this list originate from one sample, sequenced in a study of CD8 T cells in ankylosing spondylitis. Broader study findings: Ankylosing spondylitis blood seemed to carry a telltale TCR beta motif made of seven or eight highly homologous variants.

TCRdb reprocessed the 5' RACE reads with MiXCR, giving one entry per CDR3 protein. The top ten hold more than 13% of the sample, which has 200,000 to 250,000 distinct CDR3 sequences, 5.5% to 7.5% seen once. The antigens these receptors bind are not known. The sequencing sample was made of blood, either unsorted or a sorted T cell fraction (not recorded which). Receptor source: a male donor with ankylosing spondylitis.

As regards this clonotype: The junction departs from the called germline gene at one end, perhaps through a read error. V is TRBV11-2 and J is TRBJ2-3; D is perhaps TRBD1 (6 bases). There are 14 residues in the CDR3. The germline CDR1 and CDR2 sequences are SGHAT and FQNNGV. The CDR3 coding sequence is TGTGCCAGCAGATTAGGGGGAAGCACAGATACGCAGTATTTT. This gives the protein CASRLGGSTDTQYF.

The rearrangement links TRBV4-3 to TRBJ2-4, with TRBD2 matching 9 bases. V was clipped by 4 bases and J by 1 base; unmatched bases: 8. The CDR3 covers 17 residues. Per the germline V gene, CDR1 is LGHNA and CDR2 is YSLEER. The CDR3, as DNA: TGCGCCAGCAGCCCGGGGAGTGCGGGAGGGGCCAAAAACATTCAGTACTTC. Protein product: CASSPGSAGGAKNIQYF.

The CDR3 is CASYGHENTEAFF. CDR3 DNA sequence: TGTGCCAGCTACGGACACGAGAACACTGAAGCTTTCTTT. The chain couples TRBV6-2 or TRBV6-3 to TRBJ1-1; possible D gene TRBD1, 5 bases. CDR1 and CDR2 (germline): MNHEY, SVGEGT. The CDR3 length is 13 residues. V shed 8 bases and J shed 1 base, with 11 bases lying between them.

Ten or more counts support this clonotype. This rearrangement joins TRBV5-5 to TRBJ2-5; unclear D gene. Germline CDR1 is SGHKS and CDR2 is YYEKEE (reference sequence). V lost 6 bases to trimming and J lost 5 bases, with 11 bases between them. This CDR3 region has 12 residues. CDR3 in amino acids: CASIGYRETQYF. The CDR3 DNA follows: TGTGCCAGCATTGGGTACCGGGAGACCCAGTACTTC.

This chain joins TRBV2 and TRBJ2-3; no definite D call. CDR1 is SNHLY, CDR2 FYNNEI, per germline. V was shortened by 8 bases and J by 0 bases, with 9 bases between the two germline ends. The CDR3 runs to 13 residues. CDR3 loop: CASWATSTDTQYF. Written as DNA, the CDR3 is TGTGCCAGCTGGGCTACTAGCACAGATACGCAGTATTTT.

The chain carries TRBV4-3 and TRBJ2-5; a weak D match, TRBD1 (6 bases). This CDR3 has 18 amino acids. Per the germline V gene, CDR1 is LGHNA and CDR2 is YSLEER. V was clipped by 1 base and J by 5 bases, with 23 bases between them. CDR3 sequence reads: CASSQGVTGLDRSETQYF. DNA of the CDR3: TGCGCCAGCAGCCAAGGAGTTACAGGGTTGGATCGCTCGGAGACCCAGTACTTC.

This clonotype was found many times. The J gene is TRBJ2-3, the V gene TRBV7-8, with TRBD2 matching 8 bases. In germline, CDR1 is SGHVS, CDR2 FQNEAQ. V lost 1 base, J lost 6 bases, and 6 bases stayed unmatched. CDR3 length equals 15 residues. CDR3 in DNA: TGTGCCAGCAGCTTAGACGGGGGGGCCTCCGATACGCAGTATTTT. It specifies CASSLDGGASDTQYF.

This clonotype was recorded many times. This CDR3 reads CASSYGRGADTQYF. The CDR3 DNA reads TGTGCCAGCAGTTACGGCAGGGGAGCGGATACGCAGTATTTT. The chain uses TRBV6-5 and TRBJ2-3, with D perhaps matching TRBD1 (6 bases). The V end lost 2 bases, the J end lost 6 bases, and 12 bases lay between the germline ends. This CDR3 is 14 amino acids long. Germline assignment: CDR1 MNHEY and CDR2 SVGAGI.

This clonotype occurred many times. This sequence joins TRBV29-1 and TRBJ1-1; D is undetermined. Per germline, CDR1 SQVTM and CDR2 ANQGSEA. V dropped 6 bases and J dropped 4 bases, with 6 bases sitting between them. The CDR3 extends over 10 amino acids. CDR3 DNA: TGCAGCGTCTTGGCCACTGAAGCTTTCTTT. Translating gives CSVLATEAFF.

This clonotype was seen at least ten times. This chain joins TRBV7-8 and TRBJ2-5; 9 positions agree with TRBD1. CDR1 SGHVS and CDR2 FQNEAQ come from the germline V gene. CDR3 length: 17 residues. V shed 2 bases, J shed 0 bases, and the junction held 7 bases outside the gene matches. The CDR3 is CASSLPAGTGYQETQYF. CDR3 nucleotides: TGTGCCAGCAGCTTACCCGCCGGGACAGGGTACCAAGAGACCCAGTACTTC.